This T cell receptor (beta chain) was captured in a study of T cell changes during pregnancy in multiple sclerosis. The table came from immunoSEQ multiplex PCR; TCRdb's copy has only in-frame clones and leaves some out. Altogether some 48,000 clones are present, approximately 95% being singletons, with the ten largest covering 5.9%. With 3 bases clipped from V and 4 bases from J, the junction kept 3 bases outside the gene matches. Germline CDR1 and CDR2: LNHDA and SQIVND (reference sequence). The length of the CDR3 is 15 residues. This specimen was CD8+ T cells from peripheral blood mononuclear cells, taken in the first trimester of pregnancy. The gene calls are TRBV19 and TRBJ2-6, with 7 bases identical to TRBD1. This receptor was taken from a female donor with multiple sclerosis, enrolled in a pregnancy study. CDR3 DNA sequence: TGTGCCAGTAGTATCGGGACAGCGGGGGCCAACGTCCTGACTTTC. It is translated as CASSIGTAGANVLTF.